The subject of this entry is one TCR beta chain. Trimming removed 5 bases from V and 8 bases from J; junction bases left unmatched: 10. Germline CDR1 reads SGHVS; CDR2 reads FQNEAQ. The CDR3 is 15 amino acids. These data belong to a study of blood T cell repertoires in COVID-19. In the study overall: Researchers got acute and convalescent COVID-19 samples from the United States, Italy and Spain. Sample material is recorded as cDNA or gDNA derived from T cells, B-cell-depleted T cells, or PBMCs.

Authors' methods: Estimation of nucleated cell counts was performed using reference gene primer amplification. The repertoire was sequenced with immunoSEQ multiplex PCR; TCRdb's copy has only in-frame clones and lacks some. That table furnishes V, J and clone size, whereas the DNA furnished D and trimming. The table lists over 250,000 clones, 88% of them singletons. What was sequenced was peripheral blood. The clonotype originates from a man aged 55 to 70 who had recovered from COVID-19. The chain is built from TRBV7-8 and TRBJ1-4, with TRBD1 matching 8 bases. CDR3 region: CASSPKQGVGEKLFF. The CDR3 DNA reads as TGTGCCAGCAGCCCCAAACAGGGGGTGGGAGAAAAACTGTTTTTT.